This T cell receptor beta chain was found in a study of tumor-infiltrating lymphocytes in primary liver carcinoma. Overall study findings and caveats: Significantly greater top-250-clone fractions characterized tumors relative to blood (p = 0.039). Only about 8-25% of top clones appeared in all five tumor regions.

In the case of this clonotype: Its antigen remains unidentified. The germline gene is not matched at one end of the junction; a read error may be the cause.

Reverse transcription of approximately 500 ng total RNA with a constant-region primer produced TCR beta cDNA. Library construction for TCR beta comprised three nested multiplex PCR rounds performed with slightly modified ARM-PCR. Investigators reported that the first two PCR rounds, at roughly 11 cycles each, used TRBV1-TRBV30 forward primers with a C-beta reverse primer. TCRdb processed the multiplex PCR reads anew with MiXCR; each CDR3 protein has one entry. The table has 20,000 to 25,000 distinct CDR3 sequences, around 81% seen once; the top ten hold 35%. Without any cell sorting, about 19-31 mg of bulk tissue yielded co-extracted RNA and DNA. The CDR3 covers 15 residues.

This chain joins TRBV12-3 or TRBV12-4 and TRBJ2-1; 11 bases line up with TRBD2. Sequencing was carried out using liver tumor tissue from sampling region 2. Stated subset: tumor region T2, inferior pole. This receptor was taken from a woman aged 25-40 years with primary liver carcinoma and hepatitis B virus infection. CDR3 amino acids: CANSLSGTSGLEQFF. Written as DNA, the CDR3 is TGTGCCAACAGTCTGTCCGGGACTAGCGGACTTGAGCAGTTTTTC.